These 8 T cell receptor beta chains were sequenced from one sample in a study of blood T cell repertoires in COVID-19. Some clones are missing from TCRdb's copy, which holds only in-frame ones; the method was immunoSEQ multiplex PCR. The profile shows roughly 100,000 clones, roughly nine tenths of them singletons. The specimen was peripheral blood. The receptors shown here come from a human donor in a cohort sampled during active COVID-19.

The chain uses TRBV19 and TRBJ2-3; TRBD2 matches 9 bases. V lost 2 bases to trimming and J lost 2 bases; unmatched junction nucleotides: 8. Germline V gene lookup returns CDR1 LNHDA and CDR2 SQIVND (reference sequence). The CDR3 spans 17 residues. In DNA, the CDR3 is TGTGCCAGTAGTATATGGGCGGCGGGAGGGGACACAGATACGCAGTATTTT. Its translation is CASSIWAAGGDTDTQYF.

This clone has a single count. V is TRBV28 and J is TRBJ1-3; D unresolved. Trimming took 6 bases from V and 0 from J, leaving 6 bases between them. Germline values: CDR1 MDHEN, CDR2 SYDVKM. The length of the CDR3 is 13 residues. The CDR3 DNA sequence: TGTGCCAGCAGCAGGCTCTCTGGAAACACCATATATTTT. Translation: CASSRLSGNTIYF.

This clone was seen more than once but under ten times. The chain joins TRBV6-2 or TRBV6-3 to TRBJ1-6, with TRBD1 matching 7 bases. V dropped 5 bases and J dropped 7; count of bases not matched to a gene: 11. Per germline, CDR1 MNHEY and CDR2 SVGEGT. This CDR3 is 16 amino acids long. CDR3 DNA sequence: TGTGCCAGCAGTCTCCAACCCGGGACAGACAATTCACCCCTCCACTTT. Its protein is CASSLQPGTDNSPLHF.

This clone came up once. The V and J genes are TRBV27 and TRBJ2-7; 7 bases are a match to TRBD2. Per germline, CDR1 MNHEY and CDR2 SMNVEV (reference sequence). Trimming cost V 5 bases and J 0 bases; bases outside gene matches: 7. The CDR3 has 15 amino acids. This CDR3 is CASSAAGVSSYEQYF. DNA for the CDR3: TGTGCCAGCAGTGCGGCGGGGGTGAGCTCCTACGAGCAGTACTTC.

The V gene is TRBV30, the J gene TRBJ1-5; D possibly corresponds to TRBD1 (5 bases). The CDR3 totals 14 residues. Germline CDR1 is GTSNPN and CDR2 is SVGIG (reference sequence). Trimming left V 3 bases short and J 7 bases short, with 16 bases between. The CDR3 sequence: CAWSEAQGLQPQHF. CDR3 DNA sequence: TGTGCCTGGAGCGAGGCTCAGGGTTTGCAGCCCCAGCATTTT.

This clone has a handful of counts. The J gene is TRBJ1-2, the V gene TRBV28; maybe TRBD1 (6 bases). Germline CDR1 reads MDHEN; CDR2 reads SYDVKM. Between the trimmed V and J ends, which lost 2 bases and 3 bases, there was a span of 13 bases. The CDR3 has 15 residues. CDR3 sequence reads: CASSLGRTAHYGYTF. The CDR3 DNA reads TGTGCCAGCAGTTTAGGACGGACAGCCCACTATGGCTACACCTTC.

This chain links TRBV28 with TRBJ2-1; 10 bases align to TRBD1. The CDR3 is made up of 15 amino acids. Germline V CDR1 and CDR2: MDHEN, SYDVKM. The V gene end was trimmed by 5 bases and the J gene end by 7 bases; junction bases not matched to a gene: 8. The CDR3 sequence is CASSPWDRGSNEQFF. Here the CDR3 DNA reads TGTGCCAGCAGTCCATGGGACAGGGGTTCTAATGAGCAGTTCTTC. Complete variable domain (other parts from reference TRBV28 and TRBJ2-1): DVKVTQSSRYLVKRTGEKVFLECVQDMDHENMFWYRQDPGLGLRLIYFSYDVKMKEKGDIPEGYSVSREKKERFSLILESASTNQTSMYLCASSPWDRGSNEQFFGPGTRLTVL.

This chain links TRBV18 with TRBJ2-7; 8 nucleotides line up with TRBD1. CDR1 and CDR2 from the germline V gene are KGHSH and LQKENI. The CDR3 totals 16 residues. J was trimmed by 2 bases and V by 3 bases; bases with no gene match: 9. The CDR3 region is CASSPRQTGGTYEQYF. The CDR3 nucleotides read TGTGCCAGCTCACCCCGACAAACAGGGGGAACCTACGAGCAGTACTTC.